What follows is one TCR beta chain and its context. Its antigen is not known. The CDR3 loop spans 15 amino acids. The V end lost 0 bases, the J end lost 1 base, and 8 bases lay between the germline ends. CDR1 is SGHRS and CDR2 is YFSETQ in the germline V gene. The data originate from a study of memory CD4+ T cells and cytomegalovirus serostatus. Study background: Of the healthy Belgian adults, several were CMV seropositive and 20 to 25 seronegative.

The sort gate was single viable CD3+CD4+CD8-CD45RO+ cells for memory CD4+ T cells. Positive selection with CD4 microbeads enriched total CD4+ T cells. The repertoire was sequenced with immunoSEQ multiplex PCR; TCRdb's copy has only in-frame clones and lacks some. The profile shows some 29,000 clones, under 80% of them singletons. Study-level findings and limits: CD4+ memory repertoires contained about 40% of the roughly 160 reported CMV TCRbeta sequences.

Sequencing was carried out using memory CD4+ T cells from blood. The genes are TRBV5-1 and TRBJ2-1; D gene ambiguous. The receptor comes from an adult in good health and CMV-seronegative. Some clones in this sample may be carry-over from other donors' samples. CDR3 DNA: TGCGCCAGCAGCTTGGGGGATACTTCCTACAATGAGCAGTTCTTC. Translated, it gives CASSLGDTSYNEQFF.